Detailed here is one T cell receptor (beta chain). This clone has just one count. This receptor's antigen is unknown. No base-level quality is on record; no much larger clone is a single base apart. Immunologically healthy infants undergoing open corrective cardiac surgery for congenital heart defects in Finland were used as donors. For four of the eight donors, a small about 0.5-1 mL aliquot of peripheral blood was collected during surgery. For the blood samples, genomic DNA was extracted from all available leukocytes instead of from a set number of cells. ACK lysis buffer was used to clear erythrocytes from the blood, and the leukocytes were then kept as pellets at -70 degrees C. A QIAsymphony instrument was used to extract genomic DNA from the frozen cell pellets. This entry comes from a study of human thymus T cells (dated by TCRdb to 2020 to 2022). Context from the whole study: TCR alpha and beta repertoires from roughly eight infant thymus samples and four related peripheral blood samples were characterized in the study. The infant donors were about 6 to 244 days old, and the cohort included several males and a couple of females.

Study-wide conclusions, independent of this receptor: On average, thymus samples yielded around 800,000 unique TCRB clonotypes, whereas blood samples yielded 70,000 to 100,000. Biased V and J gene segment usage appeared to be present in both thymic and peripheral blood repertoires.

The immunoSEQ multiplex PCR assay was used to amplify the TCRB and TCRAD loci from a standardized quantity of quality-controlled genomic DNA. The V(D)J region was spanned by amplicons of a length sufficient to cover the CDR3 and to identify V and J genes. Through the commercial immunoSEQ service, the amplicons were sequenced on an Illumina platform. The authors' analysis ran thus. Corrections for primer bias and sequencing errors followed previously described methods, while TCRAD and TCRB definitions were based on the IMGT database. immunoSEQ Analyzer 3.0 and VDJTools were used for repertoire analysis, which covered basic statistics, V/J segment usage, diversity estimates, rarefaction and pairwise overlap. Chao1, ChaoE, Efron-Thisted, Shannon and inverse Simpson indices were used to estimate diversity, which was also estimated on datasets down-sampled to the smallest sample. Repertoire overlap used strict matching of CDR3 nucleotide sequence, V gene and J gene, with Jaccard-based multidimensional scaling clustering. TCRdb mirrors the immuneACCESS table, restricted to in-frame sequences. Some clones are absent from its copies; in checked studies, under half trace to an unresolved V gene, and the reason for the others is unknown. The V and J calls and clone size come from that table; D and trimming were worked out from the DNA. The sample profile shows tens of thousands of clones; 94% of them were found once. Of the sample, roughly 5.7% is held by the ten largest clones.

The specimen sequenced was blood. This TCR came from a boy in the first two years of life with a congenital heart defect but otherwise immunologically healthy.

For the CDR3, the sequence is CASSQQGRNTEAFF. The nucleotide sequence reads TGCGCCAGCAGCCAACAGGGGAGAAACACTGAAGCTTTCTTT. The chain is assembled from TRBV10-2 and TRBJ1-1; the junction holds 7 bases that match TRBD1. Its CDR3 holds 14 amino acids, cysteine through phenylalanine. Just the 42-base CDR3 DNA is kept, in frame starting at base 1. V and J are trimmed by 6 bases and 2 bases, and the gene matches miss 6 bases of the junction. CDR1 and CDR2 are read off the germline V gene as WSHSY and SAAADI.